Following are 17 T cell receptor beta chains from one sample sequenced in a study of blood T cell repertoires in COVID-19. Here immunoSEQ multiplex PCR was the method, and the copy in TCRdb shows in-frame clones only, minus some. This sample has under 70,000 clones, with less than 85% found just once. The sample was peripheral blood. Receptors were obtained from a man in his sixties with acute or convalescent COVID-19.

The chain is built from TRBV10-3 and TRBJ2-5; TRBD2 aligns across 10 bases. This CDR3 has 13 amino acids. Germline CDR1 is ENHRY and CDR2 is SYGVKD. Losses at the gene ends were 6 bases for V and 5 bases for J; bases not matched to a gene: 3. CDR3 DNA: TGTGCCATCAGCGTAGCGGGAGGCGAGACCCAGTACTTC. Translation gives CAISVAGGETQYF.

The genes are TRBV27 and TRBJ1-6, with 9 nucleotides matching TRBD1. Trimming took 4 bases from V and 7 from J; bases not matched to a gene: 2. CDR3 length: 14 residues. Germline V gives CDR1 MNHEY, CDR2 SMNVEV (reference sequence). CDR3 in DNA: TGTGCCAGCAGTTCAGGACAGGGGAATTCACCCCTCCACTTT. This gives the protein CASSSGQGNSPLHF.

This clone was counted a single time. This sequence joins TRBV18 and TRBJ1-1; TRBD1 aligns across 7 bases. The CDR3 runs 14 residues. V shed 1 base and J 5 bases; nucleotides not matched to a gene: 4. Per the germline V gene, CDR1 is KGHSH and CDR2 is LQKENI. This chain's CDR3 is CASSPQQGGTEAFF. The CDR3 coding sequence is TGTGCCAGCTCACCACAGCAGGGGGGAACTGAAGCTTTCTTT.

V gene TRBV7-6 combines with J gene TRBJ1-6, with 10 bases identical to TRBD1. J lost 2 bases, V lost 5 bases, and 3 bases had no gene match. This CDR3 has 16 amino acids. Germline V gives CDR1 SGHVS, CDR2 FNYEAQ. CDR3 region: CASSPGTGAYNSPLHF. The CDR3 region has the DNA TGTGCCAGCAGCCCTGGGACAGGGGCCTATAATTCACCCCTCCACTTT.

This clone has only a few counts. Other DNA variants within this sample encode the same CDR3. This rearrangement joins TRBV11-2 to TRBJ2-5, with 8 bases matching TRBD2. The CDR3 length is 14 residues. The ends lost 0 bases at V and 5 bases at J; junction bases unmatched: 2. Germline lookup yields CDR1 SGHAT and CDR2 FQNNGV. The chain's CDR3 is CASSLEREGETQYF. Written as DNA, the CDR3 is TGTGCCAGCAGCTTAGAACGGGAGGGTGAGACCCAGTACTTC.

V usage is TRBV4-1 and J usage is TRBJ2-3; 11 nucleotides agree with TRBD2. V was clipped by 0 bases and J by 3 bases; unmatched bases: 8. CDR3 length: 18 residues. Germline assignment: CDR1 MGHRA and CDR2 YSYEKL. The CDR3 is CASSQDGSGRAYTDTQYF. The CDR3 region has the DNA TGCGCCAGCAGCCAAGATGGTAGCGGGAGGGCCTATACAGATACGCAGTATTTT.

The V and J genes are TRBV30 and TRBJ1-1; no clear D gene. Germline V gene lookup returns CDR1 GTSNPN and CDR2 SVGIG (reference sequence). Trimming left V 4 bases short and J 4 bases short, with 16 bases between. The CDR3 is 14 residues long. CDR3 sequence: CAWTSSNTGTEAFF. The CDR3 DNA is TGTGCCTGGACATCCTCAAATACGGGCACTGAAGCTTTCTTT.

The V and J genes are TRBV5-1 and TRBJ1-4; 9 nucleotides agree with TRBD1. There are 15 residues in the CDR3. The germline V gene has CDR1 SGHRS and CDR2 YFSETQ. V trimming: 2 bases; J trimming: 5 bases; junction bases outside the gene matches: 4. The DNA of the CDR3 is TGCGCCAGCAGCTTTTACGGGACAGGGAATGAAAAACTGTTTTTT. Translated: CASSFYGTGNEKLFF.

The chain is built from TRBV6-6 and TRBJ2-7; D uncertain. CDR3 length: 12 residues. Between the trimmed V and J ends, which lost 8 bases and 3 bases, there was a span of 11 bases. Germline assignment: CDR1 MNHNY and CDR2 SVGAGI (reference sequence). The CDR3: CASPLTLYEQYF. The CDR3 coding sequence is TGTGCCAGCCCCCTGACTCTCTACGAGCAGTACTTC.

This chain's CDR3 is CASSVSPVSYEQYF. Written as DNA, the CDR3 is TGTGCCAGCAGCGTAAGTCCAGTCTCCTACGAGCAGTACTTC. The genes are TRBV9 and TRBJ2-7, with unresolved D. The CDR3 spans 14 residues. Germline CDR1 and CDR2: SGDLS and YYNGEE. V was cut by 1 base and J by 0 bases, with 8 bases left in between. The whole variable domain, remainder taken from reference TRBV9 and TRBJ2-7, is DSGVTQTPKHLITATGQRVTLRCSPRSGDLSVYWYQQSLDQGLQFLIQYYNGEERAKGNILERFSAQQFPDLHSELNLSSLELGDSALYFCASSVSPVSYEQYFGPGTRLTVT.

In DNA, the CDR3 is TGTGCCAGCAGTCTGCCAGGGGATCAGCCCCAGCATTTT. It yields the protein CASSLPGDQPQHF. This chain connects TRBV6-2 or TRBV6-3 to TRBJ1-5; D is possibly TRBD1 (6 bases). The V gene's germline CDR1 is MNHEY and CDR2 SVGEGT. V lost 5 bases to trimming and J lost 5 bases, with 10 bases between them. The CDR3 is 13 residues long.

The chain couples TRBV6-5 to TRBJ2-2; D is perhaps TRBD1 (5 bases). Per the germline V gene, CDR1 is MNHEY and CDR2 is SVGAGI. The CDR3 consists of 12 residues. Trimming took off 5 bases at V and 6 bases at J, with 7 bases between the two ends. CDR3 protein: CASSRQSGELFF. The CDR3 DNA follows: TGTGCCAGCAGTCGACAGTCCGGGGAGCTGTTTTTT.

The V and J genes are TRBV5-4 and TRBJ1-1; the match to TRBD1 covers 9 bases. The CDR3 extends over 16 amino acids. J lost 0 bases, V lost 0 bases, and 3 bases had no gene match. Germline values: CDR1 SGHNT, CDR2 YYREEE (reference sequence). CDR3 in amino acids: CASSLVGTGMNTEAFF. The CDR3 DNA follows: TGTGCCAGCAGCTTGGTGGGGACAGGGATGAACACTGAAGCTTTCTTT.

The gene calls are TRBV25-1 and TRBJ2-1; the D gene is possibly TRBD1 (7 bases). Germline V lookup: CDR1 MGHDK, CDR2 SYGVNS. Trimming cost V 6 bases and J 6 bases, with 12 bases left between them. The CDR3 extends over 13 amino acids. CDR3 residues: CASSQGGLNEQFF. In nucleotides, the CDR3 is TGTGCCAGCAGCCAGGGGGGACTCAATGAGCAGTTCTTC.

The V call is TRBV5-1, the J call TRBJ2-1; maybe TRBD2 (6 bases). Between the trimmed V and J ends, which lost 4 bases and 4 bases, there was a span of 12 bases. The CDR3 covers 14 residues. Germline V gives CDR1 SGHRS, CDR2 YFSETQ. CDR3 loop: CASSVTRLYNEQFF. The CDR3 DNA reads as TGCGCCAGCAGCGTGACTAGACTATACAATGAGCAGTTCTTC.

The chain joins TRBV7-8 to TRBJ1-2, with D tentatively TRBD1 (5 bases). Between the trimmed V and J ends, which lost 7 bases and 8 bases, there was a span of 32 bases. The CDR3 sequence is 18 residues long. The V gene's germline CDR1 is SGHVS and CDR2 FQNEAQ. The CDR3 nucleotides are TGTGCCAGCACCCAGGTTTGGTCGGAGTTCGACTCGGAGGGGGGCTACACCTTC. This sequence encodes CASTQVWSEFDSEGGYTF.

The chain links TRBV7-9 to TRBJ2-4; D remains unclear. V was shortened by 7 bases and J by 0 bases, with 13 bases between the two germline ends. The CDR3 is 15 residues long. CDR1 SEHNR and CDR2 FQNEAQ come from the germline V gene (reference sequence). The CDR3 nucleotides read TGTGCCAGCACCATGAGTACCTTAGCCAAAAACATTCAGTACTTC. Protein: CASTMSTLAKNIQYF. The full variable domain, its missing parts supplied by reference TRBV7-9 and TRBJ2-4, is DTGVSQNPRHKITKRGQNVTFRCDPISEHNRLYWYRQTLGQGPEFLTYFQNEAQLEKSRLLSDRFSAERPKGSFSTLEIQRTEQGDSAMYLCASTMSTLAKNIQYFGAGTRLSVL.